This T cell receptor beta chain derives from a study of shared clonotypes between healthy human individuals. The overall study: The cohort comprised a couple of women and a few men. Their ages spanned 18 to 49 years. Study-level findings and limits: Sequencing depth was expected to influence donor clonotype sharing.

CDR3 length: 15 residues. Germline V CDR1 and CDR2: SGHTA, FQGNSA. Libraries were prepared by immunoSEQ multiplex PCR; TCRdb keeps only in-frame clonotypes and omits some of them. There are about 450,000 clones in the sample; roughly three quarters occur only once, and 13% lies in the top ten. In its sample, this clone was seen a few times. As yet, its antigen is unknown. The V call is TRBV7-2, the J call TRBJ2-5, with D perhaps assigned TRBD1 or TRBD2 (5 bases each). The DNA matches TRBJ2-7 better at its end, which makes the J call doubtful. This clonotype was sampled from a woman in her thirties or forties in good health. Some clones in this sample may be carry-over from other donors' samples. Input material: PBMCs. CDR3 loop: CASSLYGTASYEQYF. The CDR3 DNA reads as TGTGCCAGCAGCTTATACGGGACGGCGAGCTACGAGCAGTACTTC.